The present TCR beta chain was sequenced within a study of T cells in Graves' hyperthyroidism and ophthalmopathy. Ten or more counts support this clonotype. Its antigen is not known. Pregnant or lactating patients were excluded, as were those with uncontrolled infection or other autoimmune disease. The germline V gene encodes CDR1 SEHNR and CDR2 FQNEAQ (reference sequence). With V trimmed by 8 bases and J by 5 bases, 12 bases remained unmatched. This CDR3 comprises 15 residues. Authors of the study amplified TCR beta CDR3 regions from RNA transcripts. HTBI primers were used for first-round RT-PCR of the TCR CDR3. TCRdb used MiXCR to reprocess the multiplex PCR reads, holding one entry per CDR3 protein. The repertoire consists of about 560,000 distinct CDR3 sequences, with approximately 14% occurring once and the leading ten covering roughly 13%. Notes on the study in general: A median roughly 6.6 months before onset, the model predicted ophthalmopathy.

The sequence was collected from a woman aged 40-49 years with Graves' hyperthyroidism. The rearrangement links TRBV7-9 to TRBJ1-1, with 9 positions matching TRBD1. Sequenced: blood. The CDR3 sequence is CASLTTTGGMTEAFF. CDR3 nucleotides: TGTGCCAGCCTAACAACGACAGGGGGAATGACTGAAGCTTTCTTT.